A single sample is the source of the 8 T cell receptor beta chains below, sequenced in a study of blood T cell repertoires in COVID-19. Clones were read by immunoSEQ multiplex PCR, and TCRdb kept only the in-frame ones, dropping some. This table holds roughly 41,000 clones, 80% to 90% found once. The material sequenced was peripheral blood. These receptors came from a human donor in a cohort sampled during active COVID-19. The donor label of this sample is uncertain.

The chain carries TRBV5-1 and TRBJ1-4; 8 nucleotides match TRBD1. Germline V gene lookup returns CDR1 SGHRS and CDR2 YFSETQ. This CDR3 is 16 amino acids long. Trimming at V came to 0 bases and at J to 4 bases, leaving 5 bases not matched to a gene. CDR3 nucleotides: TGCGCCAGCAGCTTGGGCAGGGGGCCAGGTAATGAAAAACTGTTTTTT. Translated: CASSLGRGPGNEKLFF.

This chain links TRBV18 with TRBJ1-2; no clear D gene. Germline CDR1 KGHSH, CDR2 LQKENI. The V end lost 2 bases, the J end lost 4 bases, and 8 bases lay between the germline ends. The CDR3 totals 13 residues. CDR3 DNA sequence: TGTGCCAGCTCACCAGATCTGGCCTATGGCTACACCTTC. Translating it yields CASSPDLAYGYTF. Filled out from reference TRBV18 and TRBJ1-2, the complete variable domain reads NAGVMQNPRHLVRRRGQEARLRCSPMKGHSHVYWYRQLPEEGLKFMVYLQKENIIDESGMPKERFSAEFPKEGPSILRIQQVVRGDSAAYFCASSPDLAYGYTFGSGTRLTVV.

The count of this clone is one. The chain uses TRBV3-1 (or the pseudogene TRBV3-2) and TRBJ1-1, with D perhaps TRBD1 (6 bases). V gave up 4 bases and J gave up 4 bases, with 19 bases separating them. CDR3 length equals 16 residues. Germline V lookup: CDR1 LGHDT, CDR2 YNNKEL (reference sequence). Here the CDR3 DNA reads TGTGCCAGCAGCCCAAGGAAGCAGGGGTTAAGCACTGAAGCTTTCTTT. Translated, it gives CASSPRKQGLSTEAFF.

V gene TRBV3-1 (or the pseudogene TRBV3-2) combines with J gene TRBJ2-5; D is unclear. The CDR3 spans 14 residues. Germline V CDR1 and CDR2: LGHDT, YNNKEL (reference sequence). The V end was cut by 1 base, the J end by 5 bases, with 11 bases between. The CDR3 is CASSQASIVETQYF. The CDR3 DNA reads TGTGCCAGCAGCCAAGCTAGTATTGTTGAGACCCAGTACTTC.

The V call is TRBV7-2, the J call TRBJ2-1, with D tentatively TRBD2 (5 bases). Trimming removed 4 bases from V and 7 bases from J, with 11 bases in between. The CDR3 is 13 residues long. CDR1 is SGHTA, CDR2 FQGNSA, per germline. In DNA, the CDR3 is TGTGCCAGCAGCTCCCCGGGATGGAATGAGCAGTTCTTC. Translating it yields CASSSPGWNEQFF.

This chain connects TRBV28 to TRBJ1-1, with D possibly TRBD1 on 5 matching bases. The CDR3 consists of 16 residues. Trimming cost V 4 bases and J 6 bases, with 21 bases left between them. CDR1 is MDHEN and CDR2 is SYDVKM in the germline V gene. As DNA, the CDR3 is TGTGCCAGCAGTTCTAGGCTTCGGGGGGGGAGGGCTGAAGCTTTCTTT. This codes for CASSSRLRGGRAEAFF.

J is TRBJ1-2 and V is TRBV19; 11 positions agree with TRBD1. V lost 5 bases, J lost 4 bases, and 6 bases stayed unmatched. Germline assignment: CDR1 LNHDA and CDR2 SQIVND (reference sequence). The CDR3 has 15 residues. CDR3 residues: CASSSRTGGAYGYTF. For the CDR3, the DNA is TGTGCCAGTAGTTCCCGGACAGGGGGCGCCTATGGCTACACCTTC.

The chain combines TRBV6-1 with TRBJ2-1; tentative D call: TRBD1 (6 bases). The CDR3 consists of 12 residues. The V gene's germline CDR1 is MNHNS and CDR2 SASEGT. V was trimmed by 0 bases and J by 10 bases, leaving 7 bases between them. The CDR3: CASSEADREQFF. The DNA for the CDR3 is TGTGCCAGCAGTGAAGCAGACAGGGAGCAGTTCTTC.